The rows below give T cell receptor beta chains drawn from one sample of a study of blood T cell repertoires in COVID-19. Sequencing used immunoSEQ multiplex PCR; TCRdb keeps in-frame clones, though not all of them. In the table there are fewer than 300,000 clones, more than 65% of which are singletons. Sequencing used peripheral blood. The receptors originated from a woman under 30 with acute or convalescent COVID-19. The CDR3 runs from the conserved cysteine through the conserved F or W. The D gene is left open where the match is weak. Size is stated for part of the rows, as once, few or many counts, or as a class when the clone is expanded.

D | size | J | V | CDR3 | DNA
- | once | TRBJ2-7 | TRBV5-8 | CASSPGSYLGYEQYF | TGTGCCAGCAGCCCGGGGAGTTACCTGGGTTACGAGCAGTACTTC
- | - | TRBJ2-7 | TRBV11-2 | CASTQGNYEQYF | TGTGCCAGCACCCAGGGCAACTACGAGCAGTACTTC
TRBD1 | - | TRBJ1-4 | TRBV7-6 | CASSFRGGGGEKLFF | TGTGCCAGCAGCTTCCGAGGGGGCGGAGGTGAAAAACTGTTTTTT
- | - | TRBJ1-1 | TRBV10-2 | CASRDMNTEAFF | TGCGCCAGCAGGGACATGAACACTGAAGCTTTCTTT
TRBD1 | - | TRBJ1-5 | TRBV19 | CASSFPRDRLIVHSNQPQHF | TGTGCCAGTAGTTTTCCCCGGGACAGATTAATTGTCCATAGCAATCAGCCCCAGCATTTT
- | - | TRBJ2-7 | TRBV4-1 | CASSQGRDSYEQYF | TGCGCCAGCAGCCAAGGACGGGACTCCTACGAGCAGTACTTC
- | - | TRBJ2-7 | TRBV7-6 | CASSWASAYEQYF | TGTGCCAGCAGCTGGGCTTCGGCCTACGAGCAGTACTTC
- | once | TRBJ1-6 | TRBV10-2 | CASSEAGANSPLHF | TGCGCCAGCAGTGAAGCAGGGGCGAATTCACCCCTCCACTTT
TRBD2 | - | TRBJ2-7 | TRBV7-8 | CASSLEFVSGGYEQYF | TGTGCCAGCAGCTTAGAGTTTGTTAGCGGGGGCTACGAGCAGTACTTC
- | - | TRBJ1-6 | TRBV3-1/TRBV3-2 | CASSRRDYNSPLHF | TGTGCCAGCAGCCGACGGGACTATAATTCACCCCTCCACTTT
- | - | TRBJ2-7 | TRBV2 | CASSQDGVVLDEQYF | TGTGCCAGCAGTCAAGACGGGGTGGTTTTGGACGAGCAGTACTTC
- | - | TRBJ1-1 | TRBV30 | CVVSGLGTEAFF | TGTGTTGTCTCCGGGTTGGGCACTGAAGCTTTCTTT
- | - | TRBJ1-5 | TRBV2 | CASSAEALARDSNQPQHF | TGTGCCAGCAGTGCGGAAGCCCTGGCCAGGGATAGCAATCAGCCCCAGCATTTT
TRBD2 | - | TRBJ2-7 | TRBV6-5 | CASSYSGGRYEQYF | TGTGCCAGCAGTTACTCGGGCGGGAGATACGAGCAGTACTTC
- | once | TRBJ2-1 | TRBV14 | CASSIQRLSSYNEQFF | TGTGCCAGCAGCATACAGCGGCTAAGCTCCTACAATGAGCAGTTCTTC
- | - | TRBJ1-1 | TRBV12-2 | CASRQGAHSGVGPEAFF | TGTGCAAGTCGGCAGGGGGCACACTCAGGGGTAGGACCTGAAGCTTTCTTT
- | many | TRBJ2-4 | TRBV6-2/TRBV6-3 | CASSYSMEGTKNIQYF | TGTGCCAGCAGTTACTCGATGGAGGGAACCAAAAACATTCAGTACTTC
- | once | TRBJ2-7 | TRBV24-1 | CATSEGSYEQYF | TGTGCCACCTCTGAGGGCTCCTACGAGCAGTACTTC